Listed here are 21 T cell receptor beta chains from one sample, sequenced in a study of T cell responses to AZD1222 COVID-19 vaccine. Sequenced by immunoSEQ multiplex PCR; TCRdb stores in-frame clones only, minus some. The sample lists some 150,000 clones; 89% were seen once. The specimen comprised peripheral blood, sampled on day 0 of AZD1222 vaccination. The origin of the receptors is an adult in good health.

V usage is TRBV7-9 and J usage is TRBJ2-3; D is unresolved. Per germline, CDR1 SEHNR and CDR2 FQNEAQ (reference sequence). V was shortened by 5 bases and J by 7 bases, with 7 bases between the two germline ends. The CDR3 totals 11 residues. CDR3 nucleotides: TGTGCCAGCAGCGCAGCAAATACGCAGTATTTT. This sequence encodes CASSAANTQYF.

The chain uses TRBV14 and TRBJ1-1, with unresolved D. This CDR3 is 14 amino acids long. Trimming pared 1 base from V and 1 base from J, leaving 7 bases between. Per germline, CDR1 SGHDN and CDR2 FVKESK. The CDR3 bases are TGTGCCAGCAGCCAAGTGATAGGGAACACTGAAGCTTTCTTT. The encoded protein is CASSQVIGNTEAFF.

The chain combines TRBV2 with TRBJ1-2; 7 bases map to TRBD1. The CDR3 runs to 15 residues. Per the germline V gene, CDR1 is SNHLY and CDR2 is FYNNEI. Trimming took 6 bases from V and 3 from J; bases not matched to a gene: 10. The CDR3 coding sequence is TGTGCCAGCAGGGGCCTAGACAGGGACGACTATGGCTACACCTTC. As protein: CASRGLDRDDYGYTF.

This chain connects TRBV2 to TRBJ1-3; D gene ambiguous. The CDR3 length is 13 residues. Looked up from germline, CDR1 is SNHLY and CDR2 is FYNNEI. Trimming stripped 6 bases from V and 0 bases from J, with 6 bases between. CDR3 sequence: CASSTFSGNTIYF. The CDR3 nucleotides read TGTGCCAGCAGCACGTTCTCTGGAAACACCATATATTTT.

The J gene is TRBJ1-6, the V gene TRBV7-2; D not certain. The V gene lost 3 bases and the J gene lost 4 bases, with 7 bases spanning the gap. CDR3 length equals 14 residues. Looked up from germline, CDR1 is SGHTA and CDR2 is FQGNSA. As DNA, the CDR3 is TGTGCCAGCAGCTTGGAGACATATAATTCACCCCTCCACTTT. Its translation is CASSLETYNSPLHF.

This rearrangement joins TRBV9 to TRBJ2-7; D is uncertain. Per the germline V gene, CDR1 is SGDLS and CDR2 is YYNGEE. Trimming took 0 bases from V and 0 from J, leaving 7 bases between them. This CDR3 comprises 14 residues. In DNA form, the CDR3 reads TGTGCCAGCAGCGTAGGTACTTTCTCCTACGAGCAGTACTTC. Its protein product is CASSVGTFSYEQYF. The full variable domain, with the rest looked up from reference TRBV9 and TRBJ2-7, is DSGVTQTPKHLITATGQRVTLRCSPRSGDLSVYWYQQSLDQGLQFLIQYYNGEERAKGNILERFSAQQFPDLHSELNLSSLELGDSALYFCASSVGTFSYEQYFGPGTRLTVT.

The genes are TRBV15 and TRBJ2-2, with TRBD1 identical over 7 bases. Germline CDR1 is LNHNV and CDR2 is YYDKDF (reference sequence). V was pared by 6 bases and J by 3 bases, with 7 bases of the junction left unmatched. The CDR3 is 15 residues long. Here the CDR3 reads CATSKTGIDTGELFF. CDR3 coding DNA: TGTGCCACCAGTAAGACAGGGATTGACACCGGGGAGCTGTTTTTT.

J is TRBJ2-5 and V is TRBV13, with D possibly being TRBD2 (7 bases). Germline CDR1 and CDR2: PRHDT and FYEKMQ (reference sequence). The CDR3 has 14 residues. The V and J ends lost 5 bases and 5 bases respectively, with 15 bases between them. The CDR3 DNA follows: TGTGCCAGCAGCCTAGCGGAGGGGGGGGAGACCCAGTACTTC. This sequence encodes CASSLAEGGETQYF.

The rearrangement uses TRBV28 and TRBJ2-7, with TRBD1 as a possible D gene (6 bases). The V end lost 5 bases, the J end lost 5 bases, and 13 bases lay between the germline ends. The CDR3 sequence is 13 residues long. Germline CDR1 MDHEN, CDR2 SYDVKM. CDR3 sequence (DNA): TGTGCCAGCAGTCCTTTTCGACAGGACGAGCAGTACTTC. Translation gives CASSPFRQDEQYF.

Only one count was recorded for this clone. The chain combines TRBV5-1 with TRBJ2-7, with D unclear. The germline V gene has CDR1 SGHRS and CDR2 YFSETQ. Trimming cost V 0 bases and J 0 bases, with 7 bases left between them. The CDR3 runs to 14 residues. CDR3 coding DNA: TGCGCCAGCAGCTTGGCCGACTTCTCCTACGAGCAGTACTTC. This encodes CASSLADFSYEQYF.

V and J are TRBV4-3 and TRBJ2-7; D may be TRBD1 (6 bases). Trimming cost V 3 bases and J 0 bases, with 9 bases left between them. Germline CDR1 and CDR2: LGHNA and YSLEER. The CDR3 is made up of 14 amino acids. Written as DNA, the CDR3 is TGCGCCAGCAGCCATGACAGGACCTCCTACGAGCAGTACTTC. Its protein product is CASSHDRTSYEQYF.

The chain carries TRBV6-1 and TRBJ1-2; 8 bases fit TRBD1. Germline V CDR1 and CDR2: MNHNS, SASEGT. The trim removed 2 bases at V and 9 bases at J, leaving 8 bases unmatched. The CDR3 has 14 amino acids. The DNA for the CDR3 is TGTGCCAGCAGTGAATATTTCCAGGGGGCTAGCTACACCTTC. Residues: CASSEYFQGASYTF.

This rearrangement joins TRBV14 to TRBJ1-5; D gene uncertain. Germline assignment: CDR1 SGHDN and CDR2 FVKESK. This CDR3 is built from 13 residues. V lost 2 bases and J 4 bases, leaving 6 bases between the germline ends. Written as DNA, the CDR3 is TGTGCCAGCAGCCAAATGGAAAATCAGCCCCAGCATTTT. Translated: CASSQMENQPQHF.

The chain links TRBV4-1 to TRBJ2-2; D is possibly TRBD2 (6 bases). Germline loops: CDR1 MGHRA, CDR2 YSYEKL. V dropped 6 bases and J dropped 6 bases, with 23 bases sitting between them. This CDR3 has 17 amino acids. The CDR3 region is CASRDYRLSGGAGELFF. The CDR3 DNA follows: TGCGCCAGCAGGGACTACAGGCTCAGCGGCGGGGCCGGGGAGCTGTTTTTT.

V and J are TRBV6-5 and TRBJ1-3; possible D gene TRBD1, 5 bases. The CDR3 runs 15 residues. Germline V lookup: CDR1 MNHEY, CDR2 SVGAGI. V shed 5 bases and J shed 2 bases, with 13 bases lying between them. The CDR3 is CASSRQGGPGNTIYF. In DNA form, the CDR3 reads TGTGCCAGCAGTAGGCAGGGAGGTCCTGGAAACACCATATATTTT.

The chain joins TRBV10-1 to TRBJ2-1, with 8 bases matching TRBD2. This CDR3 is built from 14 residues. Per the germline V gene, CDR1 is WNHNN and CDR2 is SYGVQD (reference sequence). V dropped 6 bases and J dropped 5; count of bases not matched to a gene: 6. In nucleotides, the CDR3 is TGCGCCAGCAGGATGACTAGCGCAAACAATGAGCAGTTCTTC. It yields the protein CASRMTSANNEQFF.

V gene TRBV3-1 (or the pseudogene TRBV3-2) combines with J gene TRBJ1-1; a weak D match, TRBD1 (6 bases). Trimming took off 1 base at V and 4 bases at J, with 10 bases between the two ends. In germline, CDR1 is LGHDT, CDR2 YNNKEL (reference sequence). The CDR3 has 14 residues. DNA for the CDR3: TGTGCCAGCAGCCAAGTGTCAGGGGCCACTGAAGCTTTCTTT. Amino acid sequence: CASSQVSGATEAFF.

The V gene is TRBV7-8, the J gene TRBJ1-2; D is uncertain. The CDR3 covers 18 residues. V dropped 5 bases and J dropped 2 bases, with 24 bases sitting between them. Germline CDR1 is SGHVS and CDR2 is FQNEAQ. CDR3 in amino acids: CASSLTHAVLSTNYGYTF. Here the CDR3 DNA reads TGTGCCAGCAGCCTCACACATGCAGTTCTCTCGACCAACTATGGCTACACCTTC.

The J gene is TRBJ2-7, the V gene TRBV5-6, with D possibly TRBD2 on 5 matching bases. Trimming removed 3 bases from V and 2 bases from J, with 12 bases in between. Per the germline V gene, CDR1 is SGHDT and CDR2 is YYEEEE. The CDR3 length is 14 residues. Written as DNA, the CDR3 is TGTGCCAGCAGCTCTTTAGCGTTAACCTACGAGCAGTACTTC. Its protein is CASSSLALTYEQYF.

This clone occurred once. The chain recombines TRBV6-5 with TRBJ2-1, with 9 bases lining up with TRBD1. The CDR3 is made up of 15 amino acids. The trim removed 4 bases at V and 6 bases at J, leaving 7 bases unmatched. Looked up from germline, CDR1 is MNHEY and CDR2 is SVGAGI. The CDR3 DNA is TGTGCCAGCAGTTCCCCCTCGACAGGGGGCAATGAGCAGTTCTTC. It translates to CASSSPSTGGNEQFF.

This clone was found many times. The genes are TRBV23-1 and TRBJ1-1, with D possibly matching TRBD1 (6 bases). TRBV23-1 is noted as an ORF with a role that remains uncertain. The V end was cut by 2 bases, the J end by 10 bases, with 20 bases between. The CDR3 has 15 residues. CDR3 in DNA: TGCGCCAGCAGTCAACAGGGGAATTGGGAAAACCGAGCTTTCTTT. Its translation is CASSQQGNWENRAFF.